The present T cell receptor (beta chain) was sequenced within a study of regulatory T cells in long-lasting Graves disease. Overall study context: With positive TSH receptor antibodies and over 5 years of antithyroid drugs, Graves' disease was considered persistent.

This clonotype occurred a few times. This sample's time point: persistent/refractory GD, antithyroid drugs over 5 years with positive TRAb. PBMC-extracted RNA yielded the TCR library. The TCR beta library used iRepertoire HTBI primers with Arm-PCR amplification of CDR3. TCRdb analysed the multiplex PCR reads with MiXCR anew, one entry per CDR3 protein. Here the sample spans 450,000 or so distinct CDR3 sequences, approximately 22% being singletons. This CDR3 has 13 amino acids. Germline V lookup: CDR1 SGHRS, CDR2 YFSETQ. V was clipped by 4 bases and J by 2 bases, with 9 bases between them. The sequence derives from a female donor with Graves disease. The sequencing here drew on peripheral blood mononuclear cells (PBMCs), taken when the disease was refractory, from a patient treated with antithyroid drugs. The chain employs TRBV5-1 and TRBJ1-1; D call uncertain. This chain's CDR3 is CASSPLINTEAFF. The CDR3 nucleotides read TGCGCCAGCAGCCCCCTCATTAACACTGAAGCTTTCTTT.